This is a list of T cell receptor beta chains from one sample in a study of T cells in Graves' hyperthyroidism and ophthalmopathy. MiXCR, run by TCRdb on the multiplex PCR reads, gives a single entry per CDR3 protein. Found here are about 96,000 distinct CDR3 sequences, roughly 56% of them singletons; the top ten hold about 25%. Sequences were obtained from blood. These receptors were taken from a woman aged 35 to 49 with Graves' hyperthyroidism. Each CDR3 is given without its conserved first and last residue. The D gene is left open where the match is weak.

V gene,D gene,CDR3 protein
TRBV7-2,TRBD2,ASSSTSGSHRGDTQY
TRBV9,TRBD1,ASRPRASGGSYNSPLH
TRBV7-2,NA,ASSYRDFSSGLF
TRBV29-1,NA,SVIEGGVTYEQY
TRBV7-6,NA,ASSAVRGRDTQY
TRBV7-2,NA,ASSLTGPETQY
TRBV28,NA,ASSVGTNQPQH
TRBV13,NA,ASSVGGGGETQY
TRBV20-1,NA,SATGETRNEQY
TRBV7-9,NA,ASSGIEQFYEQY